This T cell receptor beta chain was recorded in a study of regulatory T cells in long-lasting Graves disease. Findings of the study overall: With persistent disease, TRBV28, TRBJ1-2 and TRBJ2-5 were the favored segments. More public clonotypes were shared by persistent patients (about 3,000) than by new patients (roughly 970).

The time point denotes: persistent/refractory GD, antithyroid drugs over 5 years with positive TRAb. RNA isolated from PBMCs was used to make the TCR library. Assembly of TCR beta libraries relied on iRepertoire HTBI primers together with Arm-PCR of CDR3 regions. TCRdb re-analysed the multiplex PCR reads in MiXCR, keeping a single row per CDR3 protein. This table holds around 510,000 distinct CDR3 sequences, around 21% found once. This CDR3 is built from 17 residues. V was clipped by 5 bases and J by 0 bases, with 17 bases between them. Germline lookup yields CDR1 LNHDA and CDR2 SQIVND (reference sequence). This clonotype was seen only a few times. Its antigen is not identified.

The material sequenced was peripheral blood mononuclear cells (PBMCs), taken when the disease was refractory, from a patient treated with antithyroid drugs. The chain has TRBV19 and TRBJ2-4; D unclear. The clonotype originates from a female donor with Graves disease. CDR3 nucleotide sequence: TGTGCCAGTAGTCCCGTTACGGGCCTACAAGCCAAAAACATTCAGTACTTC. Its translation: CASSPVTGLQAKNIQYF.